This is a list of T cell receptor beta chains from one sample in a study of tumor-infiltrating lymphocytes in primary liver carcinoma. TCRdb re-analysed the multiplex PCR reads in MiXCR, keeping a single row per CDR3 protein. This repertoire shows more than 95,000 distinct CDR3 sequences, around 60% found once; its top ten account for less than 10%. Material: liver tumor tissue from sampling region 3. Receptors originate from a woman aged 55-70 years with primary liver carcinoma and hepatitis B virus infection. CDR3s include the opening cysteine and the closing phenylalanine or tryptophan. Fields, in order: clone size, V gene, J gene, D gene, CDR3 DNA, CDR3 protein. A D gene is named only where the DNA matches it firmly. Not every row has a clone size; where given, it reads once, few, many or a size class.

>.|TRBV18|TRBJ2-1|TRBD2
TGTGTCAGCTCAACCAGCGGGAGTTCCCATGAGCAGTTCTTC
CVSSTSGSSHEQFF
>.|TRBV7-8|TRBJ1-2|TRBD1
TGTGCCAGCAGCTCTCGGACAGGCTCTGGCTACACCTTC
CASSSRTGSGYTF
>many|TRBV29-1|TRBJ2-3|.
TGCAGCGTTTCTCAGGACACAGATACGCAGTATTTT
CSVSQDTDTQYF
>.|TRBV11-3|TRBJ1-1|.
TGTGCCGACAGCTCTATCGGGCAGACTGAAGCTTTCTTT
CADSSIGQTEAFF
>many|TRBV6-6|TRBJ1-2|.
TGTGCCATCGCAGGTGCCGGGAATGGCTACACCTTC
CAIAGAGNGYTF
>many|TRBV12-3/TRBV12-4|TRBJ1-1|.
TGTGCCAGCAGTTTAGGTGGTAGAGAAGCTTTCTTT
CASSLGGREAFF
>.|TRBV6-1|TRBJ2-1|.
TGTGCCAGCAGTGAAGAGGACGGGGTCCCCAATGAGCAGTTCTTC
CASSEEDGVPNEQFF
>.|TRBV4-1|TRBJ2-5|.
TGTGCCAGCAGCCACCCAGGGAGCGGCCAAGAGACCCGGTACTTC
CASSHPGSGQETRYF
>few|TRBV7-9|TRBJ1-1|TRBD1
TGTGCCAGCAGCTTAGGGGGGTGGGACAGTCAAAGGGGCACTGAAGCTTTCTTT
CASSLGGWDSQRGTEAFF
>.|TRBV11-2|TRBJ2-5|.
TGTGCCAGGAACTCCGGGCTTGGGGAGACCCAGTACTTC
CARNSGLGETQYF
>.|TRBV6-1|TRBJ2-5|.
TGTGCCAGCAGCGCTAAGGGGAAAGATACCCAGTACTTC
CASSAKGKDTQYF
>.|TRBV11-2|TRBJ2-7|TRBD2
TGTACCAGCAGCTGCGGCGGGAGGACCTCGGGAAGCGAGCAGCACTTC
CTSSCGGRTSGSEQHF
>many|TRBV12-3/TRBV12-4|TRBJ2-5|.
TGTGCCAGCAGTTTAAGCGGAGAGACCCAGTACTTC
CASSLSGETQYF
>.|TRBV29-1|TRBJ1-2|.
TGCAGCGCAGGACCGGGAAATAACTACGGCCACACCTTC
CSAGPGNNYGHTF
>few|TRBV12-3/TRBV12-4|TRBJ2-2|.
TGTGCCAGCATATTCAGTCAGACCGGGGAGCTGTTTTTT
CASIFSQTGELFF
>.|TRBV12-3/TRBV12-4|TRBJ2-7|.
TGTCCCAGCAGTCTCAGAACGTACGAGCAGTACTTC
CPSSLRTYEQYF
>.|TRBV28|TRBJ2-4|.
TGTGTCAGCACCAGAGGAGGGACAGTAAACATTCAGTACTTC
CVSTRGGTVNIQYF
>.|TRBV28|TRBJ1-2|.
TGTACCAGCAGGGTGTTTCAGGCAGGGTCTGATGGCTACACCTTC
CTSRVFQAGSDGYTF
>.|TRBV10-3|TRBJ1-5|.
TGTGCCATCAGTGAGGACAGTAGGGGCAATCAGCCCCAGCATTTT
CAISEDSRGNQPQHF
>many|TRBV6-1|TRBJ2-6|.
TGTGCCAGCAGCCGGGACTCTCTCTCCCCTGGGGCCAACGTCCTGACTTTC
CASSRDSLSPGANVLTF